These T cell receptor beta chains were read from a single sample in a study of beta chain features in type 1 diabetes. The method was immunoSEQ multiplex PCR; TCRdb's version includes in-frame clones alone and lacks a portion of them. The table lists over 500,000 clones, less than 20% of them singletons. The source material was naive CD4+ T cells from blood. The receptors stem from a man aged 18 to 29 in good health. The CDR3 runs from the conserved cysteine through the conserved F or W. Each record gives: V gene, clone size, D gene, J gene, CDR3 protein, CDR3 DNA. D genes are given only for firm matches. A clone size is listed for some rows: how often the clone was seen (once, few, many), or a class if it is expanded.

v_gene: TRBV19; abundance: .; d_gene: .; j_gene: TRBJ1-2; CDR3aa: CASRWPGGHGYTF; CDR3nt: TGTGCCAGTCGATGGCCTGGAGGACATGGCTACACCTTC
v_gene: TRBV7-3; abundance: .; d_gene: TRBD2; j_gene: TRBJ2-1; CDR3aa: CASSRGGLAGAEQFF; CDR3nt: TGTGCCAGCAGCCGTGGGGGACTAGCGGGCGCCGAGCAGTTCTTC
v_gene: TRBV7-3; abundance: .; d_gene: TRBD1; j_gene: TRBJ2-2; CDR3aa: CASKWDRGTGELFF; CDR3nt: TGTGCCAGCAAATGGGACAGGGGCACCGGGGAGCTGTTTTTT
v_gene: TRBV7-8; abundance: .; d_gene: .; j_gene: TRBJ2-3; CDR3aa: CASSIGLSLAPSTDTQYF; CDR3nt: TGTGCCAGCAGCATTGGGTTGTCCCTAGCGCCCAGCACAGATACGCAGTATTTT
v_gene: TRBV28; abundance: .; d_gene: .; j_gene: TRBJ2-5; CDR3aa: CASTPGLTETQYF; CDR3nt: TGTGCCAGCACCCCTGGATTGACCGAGACCCAGTACTTC
v_gene: TRBV4-1; abundance: .; d_gene: TRBD1; j_gene: TRBJ2-7; CDR3aa: CASSPDPKRPGTGNSYEQYF; CDR3nt: TGCGCCAGCAGCCCGGATCCGAAGCGGCCCGGGACAGGTAACTCCTACGAGCAGTACTTC
v_gene: TRBV27; abundance: .; d_gene: TRBD2; j_gene: TRBJ2-7; CDR3aa: CASSFIPRERSYEQYF; CDR3nt: TGTGCCAGTAGTTTTATACCGCGGGAGAGGTCCTACGAGCAGTACTTC
v_gene: TRBV10-3; abundance: .; d_gene: TRBD1; j_gene: TRBJ1-2; CDR3aa: CAISDIWTGVFGYTF; CDR3nt: TGTGCCATCAGTGATATTTGGACAGGGGTCTTTGGCTACACCTTC
v_gene: TRBV29-1; abundance: few; d_gene: .; j_gene: TRBJ2-1; CDR3aa: CSLRGRTGYNEQFF; CDR3nt: TGCAGCCTCCGGGGGCGGACGGGCTACAATGAGCAGTTCTTC
v_gene: TRBV7-3; abundance: .; d_gene: TRBD1; j_gene: TRBJ2-7; CDR3aa: CASLRDRGTEQYF; CDR3nt: TGTGCCAGCCTTCGGGACAGGGGGACCGAGCAGTACTTC
v_gene: TRBV27; abundance: .; d_gene: .; j_gene: TRBJ1-1; CDR3aa: CASSSRQIIMNTEAFF; CDR3nt: TGTGCCAGCAGTTCTAGACAGATCATTATGAACACTGAAGCTTTCTTT
v_gene: TRBV30; abundance: few; d_gene: .; j_gene: TRBJ1-2; CDR3aa: CAWNKITSNYGYTF; CDR3nt: TGTGCCTGGAATAAAATTACCTCTAACTATGGCTACACCTTC
v_gene: TRBV7-2; abundance: .; d_gene: .; j_gene: TRBJ2-7; CDR3aa: CASSFGPYEQYF; CDR3nt: TGTGCCAGCAGCTTTGGACCCTACGAGCAGTACTTC
v_gene: TRBV27; abundance: .; d_gene: .; j_gene: TRBJ1-5; CDR3aa: CASSLAATSNQPQHF; CDR3nt: TGTGCCAGCAGTTTAGCAGCCACTAGCAATCAGCCCCAGCATTTT
v_gene: TRBV7-9; abundance: few; d_gene: .; j_gene: TRBJ2-2; CDR3aa: CAARRGPANTGELFF; CDR3nt: TGTGCCGCGAGGCGGGGGCCTGCGAACACCGGGGAGCTGTTTTTT
v_gene: TRBV7-2; abundance: .; d_gene: TRBD1; j_gene: TRBJ1-2; CDR3aa: CASSSQGTFNYGYTF; CDR3nt: TGTGCCAGCAGTTCACAGGGGACCTTTAACTATGGCTACACCTTC
v_gene: TRBV11-3; abundance: .; d_gene: .; j_gene: TRBJ1-1; CDR3aa: CASSRRGGIGTEAFF; CDR3nt: TGTGCCAGCAGCAGACGGGGAGGGATCGGCACTGAAGCTTTCTTT
v_gene: TRBV6-6; abundance: .; d_gene: TRBD1; j_gene: TRBJ2-4; CDR3aa: CASSPDRVKNIQYF; CDR3nt: TGTGCCAGCAGTCCGGACAGGGTGAAAAACATTCAGTACTTC
v_gene: TRBV5-1; abundance: few; d_gene: TRBD1; j_gene: TRBJ2-7; CDR3aa: CASSFGTGVTYEQYF; CDR3nt: TGCGCCAGCAGCTTTGGGACAGGGGTTACCTACGAGCAGTACTTC
v_gene: TRBV28; abundance: few; d_gene: TRBD1; j_gene: TRBJ2-1; CDR3aa: CASSPGQGSWHEQFF; CDR3nt: TGTGCCAGCAGCCCTGGACAGGGAAGTTGGCATGAGCAGTTCTTC